These 19 T cell receptor beta chains came from one sample sequenced in a study of shared clonotypes between healthy human individuals. Measured with immunoSEQ multiplex PCR; TCRdb has only the in-frame clones, and not every one. The sample consists of some 2 million clones, less than 95% of them appearing once. Naive CD8 cells lacked CD45RO and underwent positive selection for CCR7, leaving out terminally differentiated effector memory CD45RA+ cells. The material sequenced was naive CD8+ T cells sorted from blood. The receptors shown here come from a man aged 18 to 29 in good health.

CDR3 DNA sequence: TGTGCCAGCAGTAAAACCGGACAGATTGACGCTGAAGCTTTCTTT. As protein: CASSKTGQIDAEAFF. V is TRBV6-6 and J is TRBJ1-1; D possibly corresponds to TRBD1 (6 bases). V gave up 5 bases and J gave up 6 bases, with 19 bases separating them. The CDR3 consists of 15 residues. Looked up from germline, CDR1 is MNHNY and CDR2 is SVGAGI (reference sequence).

The chain carries TRBV4-3 and TRBJ2-7; D remains unclear. Germline CDR1 is LGHNA and CDR2 is YSLEER. The ends were cut back, 10 bases at V and 5 bases at J, with 18 bases in the middle. The CDR3 contains 13 residues. Written as DNA, the CDR3 is TGCGCCACCCTTGTCCCAGGCTTCAACGAGCAGTACTTC. Residues: CATLVPGFNEQYF.

The chain uses TRBV7-2 and TRBJ1-2; D not resolved. The CDR3 has 15 residues. CDR1 is SGHTA, CDR2 FQGNSA, per germline. Trimming took off 4 bases at V and 8 bases at J, with 20 bases between the two ends. The CDR3 bases are TGTGCCAGCAGCTATCCCGGGCTTCAATCGGGGGGCTACACCTTC. Its translation is CASSYPGLQSGGYTF.

This clone was seen just once. CDR3: CASSELSGQGRNEQFF. The CDR3 DNA reads TGTGCCAGCAGTGAACTATCGGGACAGGGGCGAAATGAGCAGTTCTTC. V gene TRBV27 combines with J gene TRBJ2-1; TRBD1 agrees at 10 bases. The CDR3 has 16 residues. The germline gives CDR1 MNHEY, CDR2 SMNVEV (reference sequence). Losses at the gene ends were 5 bases for V and 7 bases for J; bases not matched to a gene: 11.

This sequence joins TRBV6-5 and TRBJ2-7; 10 nucleotides match TRBD2. The V and J ends lost 6 bases and 3 bases, in that order; junction bases with no gene match: 5. The CDR3 runs 14 residues. Germline V gives CDR1 MNHEY, CDR2 SVGAGI. For the CDR3, the DNA is TGTGCCAGCAGCCCTGTAGCGGGAGGCTACGAGCAGTACTTC. It specifies CASSPVAGGYEQYF.

This clone was recorded at least ten times. The identical CDR3 is also encoded by other nucleotide sequences in the sample. The chain links TRBV30 to TRBJ1-1, with 7 bases aligning to TRBD1. The germline V gene encodes CDR1 GTSNPN and CDR2 SVGIG (reference sequence). The CDR3 extends over 12 amino acids. Trimming took 4 bases from V and 4 from J; bases not matched to a gene: 3. CDR3 bases: TGTGCCTGGAACAGGGGAGGCACTGAAGCTTTCTTT. It codes for CAWNRGGTEAFF.

Notes on this clone: At the DNA level, this CDR3 is encoded by other sequences in the same sample as well. The V call is TRBV9, the J call TRBJ2-7, with 11 nucleotides matching TRBD2. Per the germline V gene, CDR1 is SGDLS and CDR2 is YYNGEE. The CDR3 has 15 residues. V shed 2 bases, J shed 1 base, and the junction held 2 bases outside the gene matches. In nucleotides, the CDR3 is TGTGCCAGCAGCGTGGGACTAGCGGAGTCCTACGAGCAGTACTTC. Residues: CASSVGLAESYEQYF.

The rearrangement links TRBV5-6 to TRBJ2-1; no clear D. CDR3 size: 15 residues. Germline V gene data show CDR1 as SGHDT and CDR2 as YYEEEE. V lost 1 base and J 0 bases, leaving 8 bases between the germline ends. The chain's CDR3 is CASSLIPSSYNEQFF. CDR3 sequence (DNA): TGTGCCAGCAGCTTGATTCCGAGCTCCTACAATGAGCAGTTCTTC.

This clone has just one count. V is TRBV29-1 and J is TRBJ2-7, with D perhaps matching TRBD1 (6 bases). Per germline, CDR1 SQVTM and CDR2 ANQGSEA. The CDR3 loop spans 14 amino acids. Trimming removed 6 bases at V and 3 bases at J, with 18 bases between. CDR3: CSVHGDILFYEQYF. Written as DNA, the CDR3 is TGCAGCGTCCACGGGGACATACTTTTCTACGAGCAGTACTTC.

Comments on this clone: Other DNA sequences from this sample encode an identical CDR3 as well. This rearrangement joins TRBV12-5 to TRBJ2-7; a possible D gene is TRBD1 (5 bases). The CDR3 is made up of 13 amino acids. V was cut by 1 base and J by 2 bases, with 6 bases left in between. Looked up from germline, CDR1 is LGHNT and CDR2 is FRNRAP. The CDR3 protein is CASGLDRTYEQYF. The CDR3 coding sequence is TGTGCTAGTGGTTTGGACAGGACCTACGAGCAGTACTTC.

The chain joins TRBV6-5 to TRBJ2-5; unclear D gene. The CDR3 consists of 14 residues. Germline loops: CDR1 MNHEY, CDR2 SVGAGI. The germline V and J ends were trimmed by 3 bases and 2 bases, with 10 bases remaining between them. In nucleotides, the CDR3 is TGTGCCAGCAGTTATTATCCATCTCAAGAGACCCAGTACTTC. Its protein product is CASSYYPSQETQYF.

The chain employs TRBV6-5 and TRBJ1-1, with a possible D match to TRBD1 (6 bases). The CDR3 loop spans 13 amino acids. Deletions cut 0 bases from V and 10 bases from J, with 12 bases between. Germline V lookup: CDR1 MNHEY, CDR2 SVGAGI. CDR3 in amino acids: CASSYSQGRLAFF. The CDR3 nucleotides read TGTGCCAGCAGTTACTCCCAGGGGCGGTTAGCTTTCTTT.

CDR3: CASSPGWGGYEQYF. The DNA for the CDR3 is TGTGCCAGTAGCCCCGGTTGGGGGGGTTACGAGCAGTACTTC. The chain uses TRBV19 and TRBJ2-7; 7 nucleotides agree with TRBD2. Germline assignment: CDR1 LNHDA and CDR2 SQIVND (reference sequence). V lost 6 bases, J lost 4 bases, and 9 bases stayed unmatched. The CDR3 covers 14 residues.

This clone was observed a single time. The chain has TRBV5-6 and TRBJ2-7; D unresolved. The CDR3 contains 13 residues. Germline V gene sequence: CDR1 SGHDT, CDR2 YYEEEE. Between the trimmed V and J ends, which lost 1 base and 5 bases, there was a span of 10 bases. CDR3 loop: CASSLRARDEQYF. For the CDR3, the DNA is TGTGCCAGCAGCTTGCGTGCGCGCGACGAGCAGTACTTC.

The V and J genes are TRBV13 and TRBJ2-7; D not certain. CDR3 size: 13 residues. Germline CDR1 and CDR2: PRHDT and FYEKMQ (reference sequence). Trimming removed 1 base from V and 5 bases from J, with 9 bases in between. This CDR3 reads CASSLEPWDEQYF. CDR3 nucleotides: TGTGCCAGCAGCTTAGAACCTTGGGACGAGCAGTACTTC.

The V gene is TRBV5-4, the J gene TRBJ2-2; possible D gene TRBD1, 6 bases. V was trimmed by 2 bases and J by 8 bases, leaving 10 bases between them. Germline V gene lookup returns CDR1 SGHNT and CDR2 YYREEE (reference sequence). There are 13 residues in the CDR3. The chain's CDR3 is CASSFDRRGELFF. The DNA for the CDR3 is TGTGCCAGCAGCTTCGACAGGCGTGGGGAGCTGTTTTTT.

This clone has just a few counts. The rearrangement links TRBV27 to TRBJ1-6, with a tentative D call TRBD1 (5 bases). Germline CDR1 is MNHEY and CDR2 is SMNVEV (reference sequence). The CDR3 has 15 residues. Deletions cut 3 bases from V and 7 bases from J, with 13 bases between. DNA for the CDR3: TGTGCCAGCAGTTTTGTGGGACCGCTAAATTCACCCCTCCACTTT. It is translated as CASSFVGPLNSPLHF.

This chain uses TRBV9 with TRBJ2-7, with D possibly matching TRBD2 (5 bases). Germline loops: CDR1 SGDLS, CDR2 YYNGEE. The CDR3 extends over 14 amino acids. V lost 1 base, J lost 3 bases, and 11 bases lay in between. The CDR3 spells CASSVYGDGYEQYF. DNA of the CDR3: TGTGCCAGCAGCGTATACGGGGATGGCTACGAGCAGTACTTC.

This sequence joins TRBV6-5 and TRBJ2-3, with TRBD1 matching over 9 bases. Germline CDR1 reads MNHEY; CDR2 reads SVGAGI. The V gene end was trimmed by 5 bases and the J gene end by 4 bases; junction bases not matched to a gene: 7. The CDR3 has 15 amino acids. The CDR3 DNA reads as TGTGCCAGCAGTATTGGGACAGGGCCCGCAGATACGCAGTATTTT. It translates to CASSIGTGPADTQYF.